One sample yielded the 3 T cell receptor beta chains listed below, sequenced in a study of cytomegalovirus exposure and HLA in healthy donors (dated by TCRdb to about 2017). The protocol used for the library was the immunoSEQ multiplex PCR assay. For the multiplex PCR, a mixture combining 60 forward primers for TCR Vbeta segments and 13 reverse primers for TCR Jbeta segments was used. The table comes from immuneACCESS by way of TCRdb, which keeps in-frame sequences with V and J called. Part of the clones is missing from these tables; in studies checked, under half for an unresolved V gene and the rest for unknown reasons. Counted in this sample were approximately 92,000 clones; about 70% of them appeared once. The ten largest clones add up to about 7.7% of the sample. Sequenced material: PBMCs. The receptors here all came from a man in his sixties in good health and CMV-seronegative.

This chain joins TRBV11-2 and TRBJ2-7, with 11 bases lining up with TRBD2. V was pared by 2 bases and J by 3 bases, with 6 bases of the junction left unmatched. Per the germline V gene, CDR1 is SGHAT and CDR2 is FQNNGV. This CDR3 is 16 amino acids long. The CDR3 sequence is CASSLSLAGGRYEQYF. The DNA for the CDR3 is TGTGCCAGCAGCTTATCGCTAGCGGGGGGCCGCTACGAGCAGTACTTC.

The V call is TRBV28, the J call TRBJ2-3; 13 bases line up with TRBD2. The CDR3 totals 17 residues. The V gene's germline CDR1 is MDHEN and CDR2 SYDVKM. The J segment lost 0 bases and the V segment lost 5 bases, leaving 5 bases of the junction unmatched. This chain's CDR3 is CASSRTSGGGSTDTQYF. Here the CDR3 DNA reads TGTGCCAGCAGTCGAACTAGCGGGGGGGGGAGCACAGATACGCAGTATTTT.

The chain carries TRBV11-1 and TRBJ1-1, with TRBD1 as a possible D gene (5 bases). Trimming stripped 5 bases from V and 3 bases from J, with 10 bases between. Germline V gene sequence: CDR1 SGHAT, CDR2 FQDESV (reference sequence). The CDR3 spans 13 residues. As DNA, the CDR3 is TGTGCCAGCAGCCCCGGGGGGGACACTGAAGCTTTCTTT. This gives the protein CASSPGGDTEAFF.